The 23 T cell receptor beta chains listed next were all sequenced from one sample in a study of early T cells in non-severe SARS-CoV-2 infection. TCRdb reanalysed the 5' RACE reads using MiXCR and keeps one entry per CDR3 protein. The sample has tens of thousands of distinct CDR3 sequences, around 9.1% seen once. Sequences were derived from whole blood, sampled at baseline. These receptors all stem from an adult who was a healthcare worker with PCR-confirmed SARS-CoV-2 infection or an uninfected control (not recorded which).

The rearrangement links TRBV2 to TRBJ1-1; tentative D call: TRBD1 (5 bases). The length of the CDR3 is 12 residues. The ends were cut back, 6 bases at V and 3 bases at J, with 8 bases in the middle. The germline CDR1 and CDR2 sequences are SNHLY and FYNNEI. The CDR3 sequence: CASSPGHTEAFF. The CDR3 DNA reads TGTGCCAGCAGCCCGGGGCACACTGAAGCTTTCTTT.

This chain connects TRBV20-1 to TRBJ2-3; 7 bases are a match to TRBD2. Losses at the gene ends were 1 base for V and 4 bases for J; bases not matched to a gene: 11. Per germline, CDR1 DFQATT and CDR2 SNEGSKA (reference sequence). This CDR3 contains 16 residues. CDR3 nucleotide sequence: TGCAGTGCTAGAGTGAGGGAGGGCATCGACTCAGATACGCAGTATTTT. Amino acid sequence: CSARVREGIDSDTQYF.

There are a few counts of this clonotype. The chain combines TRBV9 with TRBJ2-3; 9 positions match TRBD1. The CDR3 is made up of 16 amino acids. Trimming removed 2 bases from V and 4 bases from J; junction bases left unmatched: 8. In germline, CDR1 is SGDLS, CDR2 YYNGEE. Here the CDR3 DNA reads TGTGCCAGCAGCGTGGTTACAGGGGGCGCAGCAGATACGCAGTATTTT. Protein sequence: CASSVVTGGAADTQYF.

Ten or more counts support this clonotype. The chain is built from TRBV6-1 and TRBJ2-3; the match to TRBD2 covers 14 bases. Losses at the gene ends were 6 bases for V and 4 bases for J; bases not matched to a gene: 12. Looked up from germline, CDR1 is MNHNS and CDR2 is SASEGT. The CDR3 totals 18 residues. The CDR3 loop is CASRPQDGLAGGSDTQYF. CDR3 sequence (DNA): TGTGCCAGCAGACCCCAGGATGGACTAGCGGGGGGCTCAGATACGCAGTATTTT.

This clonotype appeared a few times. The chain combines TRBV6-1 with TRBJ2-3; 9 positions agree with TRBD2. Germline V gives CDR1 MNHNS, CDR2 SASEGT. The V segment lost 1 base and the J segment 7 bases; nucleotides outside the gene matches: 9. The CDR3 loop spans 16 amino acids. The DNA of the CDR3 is TGTGCCAGCAGTGAAGAGGCTAGCGGGGCCCCGAATACGCAGTATTTT. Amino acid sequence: CASSEEASGAPNTQYF.

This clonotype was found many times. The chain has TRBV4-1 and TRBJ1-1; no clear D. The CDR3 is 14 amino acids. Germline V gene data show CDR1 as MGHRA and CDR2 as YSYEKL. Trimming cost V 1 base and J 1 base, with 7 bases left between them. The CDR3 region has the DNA TGCGCCAGCAGCCAAGTTTTGGGGAACACTGAAGCTTTCTTT. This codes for CASSQVLGNTEAFF.

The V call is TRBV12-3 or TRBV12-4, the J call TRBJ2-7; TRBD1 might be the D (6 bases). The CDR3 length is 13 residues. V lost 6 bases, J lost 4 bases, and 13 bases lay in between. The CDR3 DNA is TGTGCCAGCAGCCCGATAGGGACATACGAGCAGTACTTC. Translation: CASSPIGTYEQYF.

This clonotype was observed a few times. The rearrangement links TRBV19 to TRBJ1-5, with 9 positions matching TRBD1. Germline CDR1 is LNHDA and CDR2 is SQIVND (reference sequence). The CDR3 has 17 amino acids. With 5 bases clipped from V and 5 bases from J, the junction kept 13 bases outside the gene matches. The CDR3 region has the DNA TGTGCCAGTAGTGGACCGGGACAGGGAGGCCGCCATCAGCCCCAGCATTTT. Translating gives CASSGPGQGGRHQPQHF.

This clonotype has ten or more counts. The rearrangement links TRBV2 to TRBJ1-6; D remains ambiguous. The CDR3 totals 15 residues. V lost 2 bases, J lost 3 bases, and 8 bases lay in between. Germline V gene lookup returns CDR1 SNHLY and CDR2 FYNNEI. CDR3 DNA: TGTGCCAGCAGTGAAAGAGGAAACTATAATTCACCCCTCCACTTT. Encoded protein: CASSERGNYNSPLHF.

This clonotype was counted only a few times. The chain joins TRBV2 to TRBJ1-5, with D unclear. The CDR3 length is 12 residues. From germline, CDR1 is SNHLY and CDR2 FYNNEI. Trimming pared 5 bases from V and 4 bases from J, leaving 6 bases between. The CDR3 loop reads CASSTANQPQHF. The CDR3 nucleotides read TGTGCCAGCAGTACCGCAAATCAGCCCCAGCATTTT.

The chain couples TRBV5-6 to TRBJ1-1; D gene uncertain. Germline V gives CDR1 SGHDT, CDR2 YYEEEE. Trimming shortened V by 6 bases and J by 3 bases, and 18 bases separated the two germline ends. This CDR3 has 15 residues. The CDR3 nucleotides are TGTGCCAGCATCCGTCGGGGAAGGAAGGACACTGAAGCTTTCTTT. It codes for CASIRRGRKDTEAFF.

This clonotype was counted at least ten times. DNA of the CDR3: TGTGCCAGCAGTGAAGTCGGGAATTCACCCCTCCACTTT. It yields the protein CASSEVGNSPLHF. The chain couples TRBV6-1 to TRBJ1-6, with unresolved D. The germline gives CDR1 MNHNS, CDR2 SASEGT. The CDR3 totals 13 residues. The germline V and J ends were trimmed by 1 base and 7 bases, with 5 bases remaining between them.

The CDR3 DNA reads as TGTGCCAGCAGCCGGGGGGTGACGGTGAACACTGAAGCTTTCTTT. It specifies CASSRGVTVNTEAFF. The chain employs TRBV5-6 and TRBJ1-1, with a weak D call TRBD1 (5 bases). Per germline, CDR1 SGHDT and CDR2 YYEEEE. This CDR3 is 15 amino acids long. Trimming pared 4 bases from V and 0 bases from J, leaving 13 bases between.

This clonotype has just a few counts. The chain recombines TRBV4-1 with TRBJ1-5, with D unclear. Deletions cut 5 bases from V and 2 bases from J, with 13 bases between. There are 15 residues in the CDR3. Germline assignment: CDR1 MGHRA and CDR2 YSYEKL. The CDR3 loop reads CASSRREGGNQPQHF. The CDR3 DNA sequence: TGCGCCAGCAGCAGACGGGAGGGTGGCAATCAGCCCCAGCATTTT.

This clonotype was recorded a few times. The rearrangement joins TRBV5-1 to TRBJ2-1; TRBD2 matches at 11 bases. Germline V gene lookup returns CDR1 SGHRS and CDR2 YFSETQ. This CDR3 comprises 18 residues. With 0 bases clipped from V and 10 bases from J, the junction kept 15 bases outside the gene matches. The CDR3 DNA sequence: TGCGCCAGCAGCTTGGGCTCTAGCGGGGGGACCCCGGGAGGGGAGCAGTTCTTC. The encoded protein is CASSLGSSGGTPGGEQFF.

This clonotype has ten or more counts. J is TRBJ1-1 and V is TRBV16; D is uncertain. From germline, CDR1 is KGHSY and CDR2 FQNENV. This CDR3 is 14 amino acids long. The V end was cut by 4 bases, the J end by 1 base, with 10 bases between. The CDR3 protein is CASSPPWGNTEAFF. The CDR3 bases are TGTGCCAGCAGCCCCCCGTGGGGGAACACTGAAGCTTTCTTT. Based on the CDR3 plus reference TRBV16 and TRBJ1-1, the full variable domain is GEEVAQTPKHLVRGEGQKAKLYCAPIKGHSYVFWYQQVLKNEFKFLISFQNENVFDETGMPKERFSAKCLPNSPCSLEIQATKLEDSAVYFCASSPPWGNTEAFFGQGTRLTVV.

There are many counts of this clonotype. The CDR3 loop reads CASSAKGLAGITGELFF. The CDR3 DNA follows: TGTGCCAGTAGTGCCAAGGGACTAGCGGGGATTACCGGGGAGCTGTTTTTT. V is TRBV19 and J is TRBJ2-2; 13 bases match TRBD2. The CDR3 totals 17 residues. Per germline, CDR1 LNHDA and CDR2 SQIVND (reference sequence). V dropped 5 bases and J dropped 5; count of bases not matched to a gene: 8.

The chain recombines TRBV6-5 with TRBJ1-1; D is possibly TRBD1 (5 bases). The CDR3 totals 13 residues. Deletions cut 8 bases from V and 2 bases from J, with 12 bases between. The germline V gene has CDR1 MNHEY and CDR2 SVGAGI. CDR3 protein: CASAGRPNTEAFF. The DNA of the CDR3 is TGTGCCAGCGCGGGACGGCCCAACACTGAAGCTTTCTTT.

The CDR3 spells CAWSVLSGPTYEQYF. CDR3 sequence (DNA): TGTGCCTGGAGTGTACTGTCTGGGCCGACCTACGAGCAGTACTTC. V and J are TRBV30 and TRBJ2-7; D remains ambiguous. Trimming took off 0 bases at V and 2 bases at J, with 14 bases between the two ends. The CDR3 is 15 residues long. Per germline, CDR1 GTSNPN and CDR2 SVGIG (reference sequence).

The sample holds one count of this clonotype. CDR3 nucleotide sequence: TGTGCCAGCAGCTTGCGTGACCCGGGTACGCAGTATTTT. This sequence encodes CASSLRDPGTQYF. V usage is TRBV5-5 and J usage is TRBJ2-3; no definite D call. Trimming removed 1 base at V and 8 bases at J, with 11 bases between. The CDR3 spans 13 residues. Germline CDR1 reads SGHKS; CDR2 reads YYEKEE (reference sequence).

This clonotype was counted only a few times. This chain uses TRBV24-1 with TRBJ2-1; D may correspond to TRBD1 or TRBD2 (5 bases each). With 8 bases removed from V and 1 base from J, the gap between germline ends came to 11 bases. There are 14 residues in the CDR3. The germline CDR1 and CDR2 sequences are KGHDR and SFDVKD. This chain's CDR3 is CATTGAGSYNEQFF. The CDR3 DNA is TGTGCCACCACCGGGGCGGGTTCCTACAATGAGCAGTTCTTC.

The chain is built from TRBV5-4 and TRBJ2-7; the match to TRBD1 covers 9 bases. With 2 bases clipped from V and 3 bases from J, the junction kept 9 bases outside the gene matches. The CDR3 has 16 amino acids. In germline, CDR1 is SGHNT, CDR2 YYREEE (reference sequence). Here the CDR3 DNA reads TGTGCCAGCAGCTTAGGGAGGACAGGGGCCAACTACGAGCAGTACTTC. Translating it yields CASSLGRTGANYEQYF. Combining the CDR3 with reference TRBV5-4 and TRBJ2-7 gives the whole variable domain ETGVTQSPTHLIKTRGQQVTLRCSSQSGHNTVSWYQQALGQGPQFIFQYYREEENGRGNFPPRFSGLQFPNYSSELNVNALELDDSALYLCASSLGRTGANYEQYFGPGTRLTVT.

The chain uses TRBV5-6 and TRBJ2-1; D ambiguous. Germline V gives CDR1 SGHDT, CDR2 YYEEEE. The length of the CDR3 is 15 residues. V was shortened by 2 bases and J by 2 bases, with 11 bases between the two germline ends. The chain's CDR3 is CASSLGKSPYNEQFF. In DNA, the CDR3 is TGTGCCAGCAGCTTAGGAAAGAGCCCCTACAATGAGCAGTTCTTC.